This TCR beta chain is from a study of blood T cell repertoires in COVID-19 (dated by TCRdb to the early 2020s). For the study in its entirety: Collaborator samples came from the United States, Italy and Spain and covered acute and convalescent phases of COVID-19. The material from the prospective study consisted of cDNA or gDNA derived from T cells, B-cell-depleted T cells, or PBMCs. Deeply sampled blood TCRbeta repertoires from subjects exposed to, actively infected with, or recovered from COVID-19 were included in the dataset. The repertoires were made available in a free public database intended to serve as a resource for research on the immune response to SARS-CoV-2. The samples were drawn from two sources: the first 160 participants of the ongoing ImmuneRACE study, and 950 to 1,500 subjects contributed by 6 global collaborators. The sample metadata nearly always contained a de-identified subject ID, COVID-19 status, age in years and sex. Where HLA class I and class II types were available, the types were taken from metadata supplied by the sample provider, not from assay-based typing. Broad study findings and their caveats: The amount of clinical and demographic metadata varied by source and participant and was provided uncurated.

The immunoSEQ Assay, a bias-controlled multiplex PCR, was used to amplify TCRbeta CDR3 regions from genomic DNA. For the original study's pipeline: The number of nucleated cells in each sample was estimated by amplification of reference gene primers within the assay. To quantify the absolute abundance of each unique TCRbeta CDR3 rearrangement, sequence reads were collapsed and filtered. For each sample, productive Simpson clonality was calculated by taking the square root of Simpson's diversity index across productive rearrangements. TCRdb obtained this table from immuneACCESS and retained in-frame rearrangements with V and J assigned. These tables miss some clones; where compared with another copy, unresolved V genes account for less than half of the shortfall, and the remainder is unexplained. V, J and clone size are taken as reported in that table, and D and trimming were inferred from the DNA itself. The sample table lists hundreds of thousands of clones, approximately 88% of them with a count of one. The ten most abundant clones make up 10% to 13% of the sample.

The CDR3 holds 12 amino acids from the cysteine to the phenylalanine. CDR3 DNA is the only sequence kept; it has 36 bases, read in frame from the first base. The germline V gene encodes CDR1 LNHNV and CDR2 YYDKDF (reference sequence). V is cut by 0 bases and J by 7 bases, and the space between the germline ends is 6 bases. This clone was picked up a small number of times. The specificity of this receptor is unknown. No base-level quality is on record; no much larger clone is a single base apart. In Seattle, one collaborating source enrolled patients while the infection was active and tracked those patients longitudinally over the course of disease. Each collaborating institution followed its own protocols to collect whole blood in K2EDTA tubes. For TCRbeta analysis, collaborators shipped samples in one of three forms: frozen whole blood, isolated PBMCs, or DNA extracted from either of those sample types.

The chain was built from TRBV15 and TRBJ1-1; tentative D gene TRBD1, with 6 bases matching. The origin of this receptor is a woman in her seventies with COVID-19, enrolled during active disease. The sequenced material came from peripheral blood. Read as DNA, the sequence is TGTGCCACCAGCAGAGACAGGGGTGAAGCTTTCTTT. This translates into CATSRDRGEAFF.